The clone carrying this TCR beta chain was counted between two and nine times. Between the trimmed V and J ends, which lost 0 bases and 4 bases, there was a span of 12 bases. This CDR3 is built from 15 residues. Germline V lookup: CDR1 MNHEY, CDR2 SVGAGI. Investigators sought sequencing depths of between 1 in 200,000 and 1 in 1 million T cells. The repertoire was sequenced with immunoSEQ multiplex PCR; TCRdb's copy has only in-frame clones and lacks some. Among some 140,000 clones listed, 80% to 85% were seen once. This sample stems from a study of cytotoxic CD8 clonotypes in ibrutinib-treated CLL. The V and J genes are TRBV6-5 and TRBJ2-5, with D maybe TRBD1 (6 bases). The sequences come from PBMCs, collected after 24 months of ibrutinib treatment. The clonotype originates from a human donor with chronic lymphocytic leukemia. CDR3 coding DNA: TGTGCCAGCAGTTACTCAAACAGGGCGCGAGAGACCCAGTACTTC. This translates into CASSYSNRARETQYF.